This T cell receptor (beta chain) is from a study of blood T cell repertoires in COVID-19. Enrollees, roughly 18 to 89 years old, lived in 24 US areas. The CDR3 sequence is 17 residues long. CDR1 is LNHNV, CDR2 YYDKDF, per germline (reference sequence). J lost 7 bases, V lost 0 bases, and 11 bases had no gene match. Using immunoSEQ multiplex PCR, the repertoire was profiled, and TCRdb retains in-frame clones only, with some absent. The table records 150,000 to 200,000 clones, around 86% of them present only once. This receptor was taken from a woman in her twenties or thirties who had recovered from COVID-19. This chain joins TRBV15 and TRBJ2-1, with 8 bases that match TRBD2. The sequencing sample was made of PBMCs or T cells enriched from blood (not recorded which). The CDR3: CATSREGLWASGNEQFF. The CDR3 bases are TGTGCCACCAGCAGAGAGGGCCTTTGGGCTAGCGGGAATGAGCAGTTCTTC.